A selection of T cell receptor beta chains follows, all from one sample in a study of blood T cell repertoires in COVID-19. TCRdb's table, derived via immunoSEQ multiplex PCR, lists solely in-frame clones and lacks some. The sample has tens of thousands of clones; 69% are singletons. The sample was peripheral blood. These receptors came from a man of 80 years or more with acute or convalescent COVID-19. Both conserved end residues are part of each CDR3. The D gene is left open where the match is weak. A clone size is listed for some rows: how often the clone was seen (once, few, many), or a class if it is expanded.

J gene,D gene,clone size,V gene,CDR3 protein,CDR3 DNA
TRBJ2-1,TRBD1,NA,TRBV5-4,CASSSRTGSNYNEQFF,TGTGCCAGCAGCAGCCGGACAGGGTCAAACTACAATGAGCAGTTCTTC
TRBJ1-1,NA,NA,TRBV5-1,CASSLASPRDQAFF,TGCGCCAGCAGCTTGGCCTCCCCCCGGGATCAGGCTTTCTTT
TRBJ1-6,TRBD1,NA,TRBV7-3,CASSQGPGQGLSPLYF,TGTGCCAGCAGTCAGGGCCCCGGACAGGGCTTGTCACCCCTCTACTTT
TRBJ2-2,NA,NA,TRBV4-3,CASSLSQNTGELFF,TGCGCCAGCAGCTTGTCACAGAACACCGGGGAGCTGTTTTTT
TRBJ2-1,TRBD1,NA,TRBV11-2,CASRRDRGLNEQFF,TGTGCCAGCAGACGGGACAGGGGACTCAATGAGCAGTTCTTC
TRBJ1-1,TRBD1,NA,TRBV9,CASSAYRGNTEAFF,TGTGCCAGCAGCGCATACAGGGGGAACACTGAAGCTTTCTTT
TRBJ2-6,NA,NA,TRBV7-3,CASSPLSRTYSGANVLTF,TGTGCCAGCAGCCCTCTATCAAGGACATACTCTGGGGCCAACGTCCTGACTTTC
TRBJ2-1,NA,NA,TRBV12-5,CASGLDTSNEQFF,TGTGCTAGTGGTTTGGACACTAGCAATGAGCAGTTCTTC
TRBJ1-2,NA,NA,TRBV7-9,CASSRQSNYGYTF,TGTGCCAGCAGCCGACAGAGTAACTATGGCTACACCTTC
TRBJ1-1,NA,once,TRBV7-8,CASSGGALRTEAFF,TGTGCCAGCAGCGGGGGGGCGCTGCGGACTGAAGCTTTCTTT
TRBJ2-3,TRBD2,NA,TRBV13,CASSTSSGSTDTQYF,TGTGCCAGCAGCACCTCTAGCGGTAGCACAGATACGCAGTATTTT
TRBJ2-7,TRBD2,NA,TRBV5-6,CASSPGLAGSEGNEQYF,TGTGCCAGCAGCCCCGGACTAGCGGGATCTGAGGGGAACGAGCAGTACTTC
TRBJ1-1,NA,NA,TRBV19,CGALNTEAFF,TGTGGAGCGTTGAACACTGAAGCTTTCTTT
TRBJ1-3,TRBD1,NA,TRBV10-3,CAITGTGGGNTIYF,TGTGCCATCACGGGGACAGGGGGAGGAAACACCATATATTTT
TRBJ2-7,TRBD1,medium-sized,TRBV6-5,CATEGAGSQREQYF,TGTGCCACCGAGGGGGCAGGATCACAGAGGGAGCAGTACTTC
TRBJ2-1,TRBD2,NA,TRBV28,CASRDVAGGYYNEQFF,TGTGCCAGCAGAGACGTAGCGGGGGGGTACTACAATGAGCAGTTCTTC
TRBJ2-5,TRBD2,NA,TRBV2,CASSYNSGGETQYF,TGTGCCAGCAGCTACAACAGCGGGGGGGAGACCCAGTACTTC
TRBJ1-6,NA,few,TRBV7-2,CASSLGLSYNSPLHF,TGTGCCAGCAGCTTAGGACTCTCCTATAATTCACCCCTCCACTTT
TRBJ1-5,NA,NA,TRBV30,CACRGGDSNQPQHF,TGTGCCTGCCGGGGGGGGGATAGCAATCAGCCCCAGCATTTT
TRBJ1-1,NA,NA,TRBV6-5,CASTAYGTMNTEAFF,TGTGCCAGCACCGCTTACGGGACTATGAACACTGAAGCTTTCTTT
TRBJ2-1,TRBD1,few,TRBV9,CASSVGTGYISDEQFF,TGTGCCAGCAGCGTAGGGACAGGGTATATTTCCGATGAGCAGTTCTTC
TRBJ1-1,TRBD1,NA,TRBV5-4,CASSPGDREAFF,TGTGCCAGCAGCCCCGGGGACAGGGAAGCTTTCTTT
TRBJ2-7,NA,NA,TRBV6-5,CASSYSRQHYEQYF,TGTGCCAGCAGTTACTCGCGGCAGCACTACGAGCAGTACTTC
TRBJ2-7,NA,few,TRBV12-3/TRBV12-4,CASSPGTPVEQYF,TGTGCCAGCAGTCCCGGGACACCTGTGGAGCAGTACTTC
TRBJ2-4,TRBD2,NA,TRBV18,CASSPPTWERGPLYF,TGTGCCAGCTCACCACCGACTTGGGAGCGGGGGCCCCTGTACTTC
TRBJ2-7,NA,few,TRBV27,CASSIGRGRLYEQYF,TGTGCCAGCAGTATAGGGCGGGGCAGATTATACGAGCAGTACTTC
TRBJ1-2,TRBD1,NA,TRBV19,CASSPETGVGYTF,TGTGCCAGTAGTCCCGAGACAGGGGTAGGCTACACCTTC
TRBJ2-7,NA,medium-sized,TRBV5-1,CASSLEQGAEQYF,TGCGCCAGCAGCTTGGAACAGGGTGCCGAGCAGTACTTC
TRBJ1-4,TRBD1,NA,TRBV7-6,CASSPTTGGRDEKLFF,TGTGCCAGCAGCCCAACGACAGGGGGCAGAGATGAAAAACTGTTTTTT
TRBJ2-2,NA,NA,TRBV6-5,CASSPPATGELFF,TGTGCCAGCAGTCCCCCCGCGACCGGGGAGCTGTTTTTT
TRBJ1-2,NA,NA,TRBV10-3,CAISESPGNYGYTF,TGTGCCATCAGTGAGTCACCGGGTAACTATGGCTACACCTTC
TRBJ2-5,NA,few,TRBV7-9,CASSLVAGNQETQYF,TGTGCCAGCAGCTTAGTGGCGGGCAACCAAGAGACCCAGTACTTC
TRBJ2-1,NA,NA,TRBV27,CASSPHENNEQFF,TGTGCCAGCAGCCCGCATGAGAACAATGAGCAGTTCTTC
TRBJ2-5,TRBD2,NA,TRBV7-3,CASSLVPGTSGGAGETQYF,TGTGCCAGCAGCTTAGTCCCTGGGACTAGCGGGGGGGCAGGAGAGACCCAGTACTTC
TRBJ2-3,TRBD2,NA,TRBV5-1,CASSQGLDADTQYF,TGCGCCAGCAGCCAGGGACTAGACGCAGATACGCAGTATTTT
TRBJ2-2,NA,few,TRBV28,CAIEPARRTGELFF,TGTGCCATAGAACCGGCTCGGCGGACCGGGGAGCTGTTTTTT
TRBJ2-3,TRBD2,NA,TRBV6-5,CASTPLADSTDTQYF,TGTGCCAGCACTCCGCTAGCGGATAGCACAGATACGCAGTATTTT
TRBJ2-7,NA,NA,TRBV21-1,CASSKAEDPEPPYEQYF,TGTGCCAGCAGCAAAGCGGAGGACCCTGAGCCTCCCTACGAGCAGTACTTC
TRBJ2-5,NA,few,TRBV10-1,CPGREQETQYF,TGCCCCGGGAGAGAACAAGAGACCCAGTACTTC
TRBJ1-1,NA,NA,TRBV2,CASSARGAQNTEAFF,TGTGCCAGCAGTGCACGGGGGGCCCAGAACACTGAAGCTTTCTTT
TRBJ2-3,TRBD2,once,TRBV5-6,CASSLVAGGPTDTQYF,TGTGCCAGCAGCTTGGTGGCGGGAGGGCCCACAGATACGCAGTATTTT
TRBJ2-1,NA,few,TRBV10-3,CAISDSWWAGRGNEQFF,TGTGCCATCAGTGACTCCTGGTGGGCAGGGAGGGGGAATGAGCAGTTCTTC